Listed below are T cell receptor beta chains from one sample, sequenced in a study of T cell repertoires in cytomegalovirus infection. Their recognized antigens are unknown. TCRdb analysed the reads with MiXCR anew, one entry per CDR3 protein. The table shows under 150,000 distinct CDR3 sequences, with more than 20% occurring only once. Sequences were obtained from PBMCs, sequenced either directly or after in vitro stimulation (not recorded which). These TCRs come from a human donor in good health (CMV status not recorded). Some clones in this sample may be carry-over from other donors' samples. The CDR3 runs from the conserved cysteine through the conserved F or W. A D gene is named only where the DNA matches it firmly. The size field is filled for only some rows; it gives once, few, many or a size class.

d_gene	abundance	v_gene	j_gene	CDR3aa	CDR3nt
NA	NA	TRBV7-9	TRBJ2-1	CASSWNEQFF	TGTGCCAGCAGTTGGAACGAGCAGTTCTTC
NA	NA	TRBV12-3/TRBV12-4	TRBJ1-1	CASTSKPGGEAFF	TGTGCCAGCACCTCAAAACCGGGGGGTGAAGCTTTCTTT
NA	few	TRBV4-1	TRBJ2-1	CASTLLGGLSHEQFF	TGCGCCAGCACCCTACTGGGGGGTTTAAGTCATGAGCAGTTCTTC
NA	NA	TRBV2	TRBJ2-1	CASIPGGRYNEQFF	TGTGCCAGCATCCCCGGCGGGCGCTACAATGAGCAGTTCTTC
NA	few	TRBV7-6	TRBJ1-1	CASSWGRTNTEAFF	TGTGCCAGCAGCTGGGGACGGACGAACACTGAAGCTTTCTTT
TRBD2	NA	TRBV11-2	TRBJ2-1	CASSLVASGYNEQFF	TGTGCCAGCAGCTTAGTCGCTAGCGGTTACAATGAGCAGTTCTTC
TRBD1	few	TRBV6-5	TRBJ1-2	CASSYSTTGGNYGYTF	TGTGCCAGCAGTTACTCTACGACAGGGGGGAACTATGGCTACACCTTC
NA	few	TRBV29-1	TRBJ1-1	CSGRQMNTEAFF	TGCAGCGGTAGACAAATGAACACTGAAGCTTTCTTT
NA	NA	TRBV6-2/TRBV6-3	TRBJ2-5	CASSYGSRLAQYF	TGTGCCAGCAGTTACGGGTCCCGTTTGGCCCAGTACTTC
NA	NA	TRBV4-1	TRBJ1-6	CASSPLEPGVNSPLHF	TGCGCCAGCAGCCCCTTGGAGCCAGGGGTAAATTCACCCCTCCACTTT
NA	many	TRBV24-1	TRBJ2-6	CATRDSGANVLTF	TGTGCCACCAGGGATTCTGGGGCCAACGTCCTGACTTTC
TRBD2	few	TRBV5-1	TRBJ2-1	CASSSGSPVGNEQFF	TGCGCCAGCAGCAGCGGGAGCCCGGTGGGCAATGAGCAGTTCTTC
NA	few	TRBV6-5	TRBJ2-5	CASTQGGRRETQYF	TGTGCCAGCACTCAAGGGGGGCGCAGAGAGACCCAGTACTTC
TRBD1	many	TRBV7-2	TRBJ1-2	CASSLNSFTGVYGYTF	TGTGCCAGCAGCTTAAATAGTTTTACAGGGGTCTATGGCTACACCTTC
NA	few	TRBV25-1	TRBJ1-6	CASSEEWEVSLHF	TGTGCCAGCAGTGAAGAGTGGGAAGTATCCCTCCACTTT
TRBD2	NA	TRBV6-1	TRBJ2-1	CASSPGTGTSGYNEQFF	TGTGCCAGCAGCCCAGGCACCGGGACTAGCGGCTACAATGAGCAGTTCTTC
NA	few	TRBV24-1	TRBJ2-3	CATSEFPGLSTDTQYF	TGTGCCACCAGTGAGTTTCCAGGCCTAAGCACAGATACGCAGTATTTT
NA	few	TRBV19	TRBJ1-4	CASNHAATNEKLFF	TGTGCCAGTAACCACGCTGCGACTAATGAAAAACTGTTTTTT
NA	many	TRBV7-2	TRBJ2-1	CASRPPGSSYNEQFF	TGTGCCAGCAGGCCTCCGGGCTCCTCCTACAATGAGCAGTTCTTC
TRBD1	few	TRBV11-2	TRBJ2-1	CASSTRDSKSLNEQFF	TGTGCCAGCAGCACTCGGGACAGTAAAAGCCTAAATGAGCAGTTCTTC
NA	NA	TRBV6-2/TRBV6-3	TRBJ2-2	CASSYPESGELFF	TGTGCCAGCAGTTACCCAGAATCCGGGGAGCTGTTTTTT
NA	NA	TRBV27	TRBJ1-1	CASSAGGGWTEAFF	TGTGCCAGCAGTGCAGGCGGGGGTTGGACTGAAGCTTTCTTT
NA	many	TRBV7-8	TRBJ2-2	CASSKQGIGELFF	TGTGCCAGCAGCAAACAGGGAATCGGGGAGCTGTTTTTT
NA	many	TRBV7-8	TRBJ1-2	CASSLEGILLNYGYTF	TGTGCCAGCAGCTTAGAAGGAATACTCCTCAACTATGGCTACACCTTC
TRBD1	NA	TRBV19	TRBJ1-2	CASSFGQEGYGYTF	TGTGCCAGTAGTTTCGGACAGGAGGGCTATGGCTACACCTTC
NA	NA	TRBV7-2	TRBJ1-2	CASSLERMANYGYTF	TGTGCCAGCAGCTTAGAGAGGATGGCTAACTATGGCTACACCTTC
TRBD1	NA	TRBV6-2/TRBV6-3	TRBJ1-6	CASSYETGVSPLHF	TGTGCCAGCAGTTACGAGACAGGGGTTTCACCCCTCCACTTT
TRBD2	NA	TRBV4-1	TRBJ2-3	CASSQEGTRKGGTQYF	TGCGCCAGCAGCCAAGAGGGGACTAGGAAGGGCGGGACGCAGTATTTT
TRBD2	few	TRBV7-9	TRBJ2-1	CASSLRGTSGGPLGNEQFF	TGTGCCAGCAGCTTACGGGGGACTAGCGGGGGTCCTTTAGGCAATGAGCAGTTCTTC
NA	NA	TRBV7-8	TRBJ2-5	CASSLDAGAGETQYF	TGTGCCAGCAGCTTAGATGCGGGGGCAGGGGAGACCCAGTACTTC
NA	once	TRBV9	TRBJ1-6	CASSVDPQGRLGSPLHF	TGTGCCAGCAGCGTAGATCCTCAGGGGCGTCTTGGGTCACCCCTCCACTTT
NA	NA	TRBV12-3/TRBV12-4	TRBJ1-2	CASSLGYGYTF	TGTGCCAGTAGCCTGGGGTATGGCTACACCTTC
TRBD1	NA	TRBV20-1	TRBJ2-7	CSARPLGTGTHEQYF	TGCAGTGCCCGCCCTTTAGGGACAGGGACCCACGAGCAGTACTTC
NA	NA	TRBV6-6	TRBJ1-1	CASSYATVHVRTEAFF	TGTGCCAGCAGTTACGCTACAGTCCACGTTCGGACTGAAGCTTTCTTT
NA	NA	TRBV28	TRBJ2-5	CASSSPDTTQYF	TGTGCCAGCAGTTCCCCTGACACGACCCAGTACTTC
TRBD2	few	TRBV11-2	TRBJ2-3	CASSSTVLAGLWDTQYF	TGTGCCAGCAGCTCCACCGTACTAGCGGGCCTATGGGATACGCAGTATTTT
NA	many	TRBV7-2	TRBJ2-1	CASSLTTTYNEQFF	TGTGCCAGCAGCTTGACGACTACGTACAATGAGCAGTTCTTC
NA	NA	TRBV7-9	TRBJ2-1	CASSLSGDLSYNEQFF	TGTGCCAGCAGCTTAAGCGGAGACCTCTCCTACAATGAGCAGTTCTTC
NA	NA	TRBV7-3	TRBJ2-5	CASSLTVGETQYF	TGTGCCAGCAGCTTAACAGTTGGGGAGACCCAGTACTTC
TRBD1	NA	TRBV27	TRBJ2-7	CASSFSIAQGKTSYEQYF	TGTGCCAGCAGTTTCTCAATAGCACAGGGGAAGACCTCCTACGAGCAGTACTTC
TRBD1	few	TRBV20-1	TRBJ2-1	CSARDLQGAGNEQFF	TGCAGTGCTAGAGATCTTCAGGGGGCGGGTAATGAGCAGTTCTTC
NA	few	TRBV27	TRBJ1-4	CASSLSRGLLGNEKLFF	TGTGCCAGCAGTTTATCGAGAGGGCTGCTGGGGAATGAAAAACTGTTTTTT
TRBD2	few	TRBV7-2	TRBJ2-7	CASSSGTRAGSYEQYF	TGTGCCAGCAGTTCCGGGACTAGAGCGGGATCCTACGAGCAGTACTTC
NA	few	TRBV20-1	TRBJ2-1	CSAYKRTLNEQFF	TGCAGTGCGTACAAGCGGACCCTCAATGAGCAGTTCTTC
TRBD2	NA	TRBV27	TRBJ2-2	CASKGGGRVNTGELFF	TGTGCCAGCAAAGGAGGCGGGAGGGTGAACACCGGGGAGCTGTTTTTT
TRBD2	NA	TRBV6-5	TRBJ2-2	CASSYSGGRILTGELFF	TGTGCCAGCAGTTACTCTGGCGGGAGAATTTTAACCGGGGAGCTGTTTTTT
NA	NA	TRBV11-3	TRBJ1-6	CASSLDQGSLHF	TGTGCCAGCAGCTTAGATCAAGGATCCCTCCACTTT
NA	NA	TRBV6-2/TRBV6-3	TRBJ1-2	CASSPEREEGVYGYTF	TGTGCCAGCAGCCCCGAGCGGGAAGAGGGAGTATATGGCTACACCTTC
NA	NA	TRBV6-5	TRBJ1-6	CASSYSMARGDSPLHF	TGTGCCAGCAGTTACTCGATGGCCAGGGGTGATTCACCCCTCCACTTT
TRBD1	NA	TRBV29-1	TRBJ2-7	CSVGAGTGDEQYF	TGCAGCGTTGGGGCCGGGACAGGGGACGAGCAGTACTTC
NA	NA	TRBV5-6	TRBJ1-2	CASSSGHRNYGYTF	TGTGCCAGCAGCTCGGGACACCGAAACTATGGCTACACCTTC
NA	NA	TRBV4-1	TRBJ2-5	CASSQGPNVGLETQYF	TGCGCCAGCAGCCAAGGCCCCAATGTGGGGCTGGAGACCCAGTACTTC